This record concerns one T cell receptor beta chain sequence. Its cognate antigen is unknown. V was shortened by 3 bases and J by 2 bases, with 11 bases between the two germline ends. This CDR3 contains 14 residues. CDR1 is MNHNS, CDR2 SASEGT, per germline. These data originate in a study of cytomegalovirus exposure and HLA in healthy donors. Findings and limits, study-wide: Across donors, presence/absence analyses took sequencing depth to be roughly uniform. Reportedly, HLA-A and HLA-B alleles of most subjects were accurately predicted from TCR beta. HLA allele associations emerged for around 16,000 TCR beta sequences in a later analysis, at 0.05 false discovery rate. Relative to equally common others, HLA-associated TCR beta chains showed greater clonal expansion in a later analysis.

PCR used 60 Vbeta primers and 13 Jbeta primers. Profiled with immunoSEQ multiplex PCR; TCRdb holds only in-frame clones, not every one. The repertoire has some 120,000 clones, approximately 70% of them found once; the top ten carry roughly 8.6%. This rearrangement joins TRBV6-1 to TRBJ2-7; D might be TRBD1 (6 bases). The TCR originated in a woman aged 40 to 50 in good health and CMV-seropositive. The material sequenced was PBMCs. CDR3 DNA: TGTGCCAGCAGTGAGACCCAGGGGCCCTACGAGCAGTACTTC. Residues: CASSETQGPYEQYF.